In this sample, the clone carrying this T cell receptor (beta chain) turned up many times. This specimen belongs to a study of early T cells in non-severe SARS-CoV-2 infection. TCRdb passed the 5' RACE reads through MiXCR, listing each CDR3 protein once. The table has tens of thousands of distinct CDR3 sequences, more than 10% seen once. There are 13 residues in the CDR3. Germline CDR1 is GTSNPN and CDR2 is SVGIG (reference sequence). V was clipped by 2 bases and J by 3 bases, with 11 bases between them. This clonotype was sampled from an adult who was a healthcare worker with PCR-confirmed SARS-CoV-2 infection or an uninfected control (not recorded which). V usage is TRBV30 and J usage is TRBJ2-7; tentative D call: TRBD1 (5 bases). The source material was whole blood. CDR3 nucleotide sequence: TGTGCCTGGAGTAGGGGCGAGAACTACGAGCAGTACTTC. Protein product: CAWSRGENYEQYF.